This T cell receptor beta chain was captured by sequencing in a study of blood T cell repertoires in COVID-19. Sequencing was performed with immunoSEQ multiplex PCR; in TCRdb, only in-frame clones are kept and a portion is missing. The table includes about 150,000 clones, approximately 80% detected once. CDR3 size: 14 residues. Trimming cost V 1 base and J 0 bases, with 7 bases left between them. Germline assignment: CDR1 MGHRA and CDR2 YSYEKL. The genes are TRBV4-1 and TRBJ2-7, with D uncertain. Sequencing used peripheral blood. The TCR originated in a human donor with acute or convalescent COVID-19. The donor label of this sample is uncertain. CDR3 DNA: TGCGCCAGCAGCCAAGTGGTCGGCTCCTACGAGCAGTACTTC. It codes for CASSQVVGSYEQYF.